This TCR beta chain emerged from a study of T cells in Graves' hyperthyroidism and ophthalmopathy. Study information: Specimen type is peripheral blood, collected at initial diagnosis prior to any treatment.

This clonotype was recorded a few times. TCR beta CDR3 sequences were amplified from RNA transcripts. RT-PCR in the first round (using the HTBI primer set) targeted the TCR CDR3. MiXCR was run by TCRdb on the multiplex PCR reads, yielding one entry per CDR3 protein. The sample holds about 380,000 distinct CDR3 sequences, around 18% seen once. The clonotype was recovered from a man aged 18-30 years with Graves' ophthalmopathy. Sequenced material: blood.

The CDR3 here is CAISESTPDRVNSPLHF. For the CDR3, the DNA is TGTGCCATCAGTGAGTCTACGCCGGACAGGGTTAATTCACCCCTCCACTTT. The rearrangement joins TRBV10-3 to TRBJ1-6, with 8 bases that match TRBD1. CDR1 is ENHRY and CDR2 is SYGVKD in the germline V gene. V was clipped by 0 bases and J by 6 bases; unmatched bases: 7. The CDR3 extends over 17 amino acids.